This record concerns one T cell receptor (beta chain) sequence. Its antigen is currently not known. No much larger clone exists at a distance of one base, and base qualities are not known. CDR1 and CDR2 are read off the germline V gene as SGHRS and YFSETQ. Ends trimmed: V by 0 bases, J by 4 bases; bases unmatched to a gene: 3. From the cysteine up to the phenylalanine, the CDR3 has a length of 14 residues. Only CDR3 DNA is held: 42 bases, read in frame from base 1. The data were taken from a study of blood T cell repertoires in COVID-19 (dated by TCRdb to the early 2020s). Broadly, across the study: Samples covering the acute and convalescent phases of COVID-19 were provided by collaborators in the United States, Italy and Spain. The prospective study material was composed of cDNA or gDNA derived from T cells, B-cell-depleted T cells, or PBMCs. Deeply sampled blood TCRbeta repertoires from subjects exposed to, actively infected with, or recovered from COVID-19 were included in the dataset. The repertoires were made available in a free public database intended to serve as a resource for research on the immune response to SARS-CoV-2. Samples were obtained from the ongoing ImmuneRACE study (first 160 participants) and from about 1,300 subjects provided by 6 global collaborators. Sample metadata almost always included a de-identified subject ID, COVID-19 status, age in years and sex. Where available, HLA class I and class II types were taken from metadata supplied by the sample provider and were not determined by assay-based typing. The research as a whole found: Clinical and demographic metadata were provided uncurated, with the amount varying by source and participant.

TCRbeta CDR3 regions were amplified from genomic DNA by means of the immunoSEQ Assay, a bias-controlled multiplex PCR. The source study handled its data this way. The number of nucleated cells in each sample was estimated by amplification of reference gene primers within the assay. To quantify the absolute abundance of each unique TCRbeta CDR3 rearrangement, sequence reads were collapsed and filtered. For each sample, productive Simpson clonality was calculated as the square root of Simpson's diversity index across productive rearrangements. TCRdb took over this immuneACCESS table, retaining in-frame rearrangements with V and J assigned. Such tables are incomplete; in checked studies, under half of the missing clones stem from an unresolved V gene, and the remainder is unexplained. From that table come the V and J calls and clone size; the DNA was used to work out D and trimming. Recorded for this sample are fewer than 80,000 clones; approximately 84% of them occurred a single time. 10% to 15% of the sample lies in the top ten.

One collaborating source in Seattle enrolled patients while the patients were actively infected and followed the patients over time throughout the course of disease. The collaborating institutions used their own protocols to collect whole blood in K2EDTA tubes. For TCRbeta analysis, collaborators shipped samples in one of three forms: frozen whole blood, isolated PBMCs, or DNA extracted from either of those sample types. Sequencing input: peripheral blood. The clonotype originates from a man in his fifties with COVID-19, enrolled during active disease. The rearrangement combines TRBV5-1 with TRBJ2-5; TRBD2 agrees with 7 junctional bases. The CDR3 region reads CASSLGLAVETQYF. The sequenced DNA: TGCGCCAGCAGCTTGGGGCTAGCGGTAGAGACCCAGTACTTC. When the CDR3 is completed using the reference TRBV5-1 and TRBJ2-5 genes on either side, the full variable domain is KAGVTQTPRYLIKTRGQQVTLSCSPISGHRSVSWYQQTPGQGLQFLFEYFSETQRNKGNFPGRFSGRQFSNSRSEMNVSTLELGDSALYLCASSLGLAVETQYFGPGTRLLVL.